This TCR beta chain originates from a study of T cell responses to AZD1222 COVID-19 vaccine. TCRdb keeps only in-frame clones here, not all; method: immunoSEQ multiplex PCR. The sample holds about 140,000 clones, 75% to 90% seen once. In regard to this clone: Its antigen is unknown.

Whole-study results and caveats: Increased Spike-specific TCR breadth and depth were observed after two AZD1222 doses. Nearly half of the spike-specific TCRs reportedly recognize variant regions that carry no mutations.

The receptor comes from an adult in good health. The source material was peripheral blood, sampled on day 0 of AZD1222 vaccination.

CDR3 bases: TGTGCCTGGAGTGAGGGCAGGGGGAATGAAAAACTGTTTTTT. Amino acid sequence: CAWSEGRGNEKLFF. The chain uses TRBV30 and TRBJ1-4, with 7 bases aligning to TRBD1. V was clipped by 1 base and J by 5 bases; unmatched bases: 4. The CDR3 contains 14 residues. The V gene's germline CDR1 is GTSNPN and CDR2 SVGIG (reference sequence).